A selection of T cell receptor beta chains follows, all from one sample in a study of blood T cells in healthy people across ages. MiXCR, applied by TCRdb to the 5' RACE reads, yields one record per CDR3 protein. The table has approximately 400,000 distinct CDR3 sequences, about 49% seen once. Sequencing used blood. These receptors came from a man in his fifties or sixties in good health. Each CDR3 is given with its conserved first and last residue. The D gene is left open where the match is weak. Size is stated for part of the rows, as once, few or many counts, or as a class when the clone is expanded.

v_call: TRBV6-1
d_call: .
j_call: TRBJ2-2
clone_size: .
cdr3_nt: TGTGCCAGCAGTGGGACGGGCAGGGGAACCGGGGAGCTGTTTTTT
cdr3_aa: CASSGTGRGTGELFF

v_call: TRBV4-2
d_call: TRBD1
j_call: TRBJ2-2
clone_size: .
cdr3_nt: TGTGCCAGCAGCCGCGGGACAGGGGGAACCGGGGAGCTGTTTTTT
cdr3_aa: CASSRGTGGTGELFF

v_call: TRBV20-1
d_call: TRBD2
j_call: TRBJ2-7
clone_size: .
cdr3_nt: TGCAGTGCTAGAGGACTAGCGACATCCTACGAGCAGTACTTC
cdr3_aa: CSARGLATSYEQYF

v_call: TRBV29-1
d_call: TRBD1
j_call: TRBJ2-1
clone_size: many
cdr3_nt: TGCAGCGTAGGAACAGGGGGTAATGAGCAGTTCTTC
cdr3_aa: CSVGTGGNEQFF

v_call: TRBV7-2
d_call: TRBD2
j_call: TRBJ2-1
clone_size: many
cdr3_nt: TGTGCCAGCAGCTACAAATTTGGAGCGGGAGGGGCGTACAATGAGCAGTTCTTC
cdr3_aa: CASSYKFGAGGAYNEQFF

v_call: TRBV5-1
d_call: .
j_call: TRBJ2-3
clone_size: few
cdr3_nt: TGCGCCAGCAGCCCTCTCACTGGCGCAGATACGCAGTATTTT
cdr3_aa: CASSPLTGADTQYF

v_call: TRBV11-2
d_call: TRBD2
j_call: TRBJ2-3
clone_size: many
cdr3_nt: TGTGCCAGCAGCCTACTAGCGGGGGCCGTTGGTCGGAGAGATACGCAGTATTTT
cdr3_aa: CASSLLAGAVGRRDTQYF

v_call: TRBV11-3
d_call: .
j_call: TRBJ2-7
clone_size: .
cdr3_nt: TGTGCCAGCAGCCAAGCAGGGGGGGGTTCCTACGAGCAGTACTTC
cdr3_aa: CASSQAGGGSYEQYF

v_call: TRBV6-5
d_call: TRBD2
j_call: TRBJ2-7
clone_size: .
cdr3_nt: TGTGCCAGCAGTATGGGAGCGGGGGGTTTCAATGAGCAGTACTTC
cdr3_aa: CASSMGAGGFNEQYF

v_call: TRBV29-1
d_call: .
j_call: TRBJ2-7
clone_size: .
cdr3_nt: TGCAGCGTTGTATTGGACAGATCCGAGCAGTACTTC
cdr3_aa: CSVVLDRSEQYF

v_call: TRBV2
d_call: TRBD2
j_call: TRBJ2-3
clone_size: .
cdr3_nt: TGTGCCAGCAGTGAAATCTTGTGGGAGCGGGATAGCACAGATACGCAGTATTTT
cdr3_aa: CASSEILWERDSTDTQYF

v_call: TRBV6-2/TRBV6-3
d_call: .
j_call: TRBJ2-4
clone_size: .
cdr3_nt: TGTGCCAGCAGTCCCCCCCCAGGCAGGGGGGAGTTTGTGGACATTCAGTACTTC
cdr3_aa: CASSPPPGRGEFVDIQYF

v_call: TRBV2
d_call: .
j_call: TRBJ2-1
clone_size: .
cdr3_nt: TGTGCCAGCAGTGTTGATGGGGGTGAGCAGTTCTTC
cdr3_aa: CASSVDGGEQFF

v_call: TRBV7-2
d_call: .
j_call: TRBJ2-7
clone_size: .
cdr3_nt: TGTGCCAGCAGCTTAGCCAATAGATACGAGCAGTACTTC
cdr3_aa: CASSLANRYEQYF

v_call: TRBV7-9
d_call: .
j_call: TRBJ2-3
clone_size: few
cdr3_nt: TGTGCCAGCAGCTTTAGAGATACGCAGTATTTT
cdr3_aa: CASSFRDTQYF

v_call: TRBV21-1
d_call: .
j_call: TRBJ2-3
clone_size: few
cdr3_nt: TGTGCCAGCAGCAAACAAACGGCGGGGGAAGGCACAGATACGCAGTATTTT
cdr3_aa: CASSKQTAGEGTDTQYF

v_call: TRBV4-3
d_call: .
j_call: TRBJ2-7
clone_size: few
cdr3_nt: TGCGCCAGCAGCCAAGATTTTGGACAGCACGAGCAGTACTTC
cdr3_aa: CASSQDFGQHEQYF

v_call: TRBV5-1
d_call: .
j_call: TRBJ2-1
clone_size: .
cdr3_nt: TGCGCCAGCAGCTTACTATTAGCCGGCGAGCAGTTCTTC
cdr3_aa: CASSLLLAGEQFF

v_call: TRBV2
d_call: .
j_call: TRBJ2-3
clone_size: many
cdr3_nt: TGTGCCAGCAGGAAATTGGCGACAGGAAAAGATACGCAGTATTTT
cdr3_aa: CASRKLATGKDTQYF

v_call: TRBV4-2
d_call: TRBD2
j_call: TRBJ2-3
clone_size: .
cdr3_nt: TGTGCCAGCAGCTCCCGACTAGCGGGGGAGTCAGATACGCAGTATTTT
cdr3_aa: CASSSRLAGESDTQYF

v_call: TRBV25-1
d_call: TRBD1
j_call: TRBJ2-7
clone_size: few
cdr3_nt: TGTGCCAGCAGTGAAACCCATGGGCAGGGGGCTAACGAGCAGTACTTC
cdr3_aa: CASSETHGQGANEQYF

v_call: TRBV20-1
d_call: .
j_call: TRBJ2-7
clone_size: .
cdr3_nt: TGCAGTGCTCCCCTCGGACGGGGGAACAATGAGCAGTACTTC
cdr3_aa: CSAPLGRGNNEQYF

v_call: TRBV18
d_call: TRBD2
j_call: TRBJ2-1
clone_size: .
cdr3_nt: TGTGCCAGCTCACCGGGGACTAGCGGTGAGCAGTTCTTC
cdr3_aa: CASSPGTSGEQFF

v_call: TRBV30
d_call: .
j_call: TRBJ1-4
clone_size: .
cdr3_nt: TGTGCCTGGAGTGCGGGGCGGAGTGAAAAACTGTTTTTT
cdr3_aa: CAWSAGRSEKLFF

v_call: TRBV7-2
d_call: .
j_call: TRBJ2-1
clone_size: few
cdr3_nt: TGTGCCAGCAGCTTACCAGGGATCTACAATGAGCAGTTCTTC
cdr3_aa: CASSLPGIYNEQFF

v_call: TRBV20-1
d_call: TRBD2
j_call: TRBJ2-1
clone_size: .
cdr3_nt: TGCAGTGCTAGGATTGGACTAGCGAAATACAATGAGCAGTTCTTC
cdr3_aa: CSARIGLAKYNEQFF

v_call: TRBV5-1
d_call: .
j_call: TRBJ2-1
clone_size: .
cdr3_nt: TGCGCCAGCAGCTTGGGGACAACGAGCCGTGAGCAGTTCTTC
cdr3_aa: CASSLGTTSREQFF

v_call: TRBV4-2
d_call: .
j_call: TRBJ1-2
clone_size: few
cdr3_nt: TGTGCCAGCAGCCAAGAATGGGATCCGGCGGCCTTATATGGCTACACCTTC
cdr3_aa: CASSQEWDPAALYGYTF

v_call: TRBV29-1
d_call: .
j_call: TRBJ2-3
clone_size: few
cdr3_nt: TGCAGCGGCCACCCGAGCGGCACAGATACGCAGTATTTT
cdr3_aa: CSGHPSGTDTQYF

v_call: TRBV6-5
d_call: .
j_call: TRBJ2-3
clone_size: .
cdr3_nt: TGTGCCAGCAGTCTAGCCCGGGGGCGAGGTGAAAAACTGTATTTT
cdr3_aa: CASSLARGRGEKLYF

v_call: TRBV7-9
d_call: .
j_call: TRBJ2-5
clone_size: few
cdr3_nt: TGTGCCAGCAGCGTTGATTGGTTGGGGGAGCAGTACTTC
cdr3_aa: CASSVDWLGEQYF

v_call: TRBV27
d_call: .
j_call: TRBJ1-1
clone_size: .
cdr3_nt: TGTGCCAGCAGTATCAGCCCGAACACTGAAGCTTTCTTT
cdr3_aa: CASSISPNTEAFF

v_call: TRBV4-1
d_call: .
j_call: TRBJ1-5
clone_size: .
cdr3_nt: TGCGCCAGCACCCCAAGAACGGGTTTGGAGCCCCAGCATTTT
cdr3_aa: CASTPRTGLEPQHF

v_call: TRBV29-1
d_call: .
j_call: TRBJ2-7
clone_size: .
cdr3_nt: TGCAGCGTTGTCAGCTCCTACAATGAGCAGTACTTC
cdr3_aa: CSVVSSYNEQYF

v_call: TRBV4-1
d_call: .
j_call: TRBJ2-3
clone_size: few
cdr3_nt: TGCGCCAGCAGCCTGGAGGGATCTAACACAGATACGCAGTATTTT
cdr3_aa: CASSLEGSNTDTQYF

v_call: TRBV24-1
d_call: .
j_call: TRBJ2-1
clone_size: .
cdr3_nt: TGTGCCACCAGTGATGTGGGTGGCCACAATGAGCAGTTCTTC
cdr3_aa: CATSDVGGHNEQFF

v_call: TRBV30
d_call: TRBD1
j_call: TRBJ1-2
clone_size: few
cdr3_nt: TGTGCCTGGAAGCGGGACAGGGCCATTAACTATGGCTACACCTTC
cdr3_aa: CAWKRDRAINYGYTF

v_call: TRBV20-1
d_call: .
j_call: TRBJ1-1
clone_size: .
cdr3_nt: TGCAGTGCCCGGAAGGACGGGAACACTGAAGCTTTCTTT
cdr3_aa: CSARKDGNTEAFF

v_call: TRBV20-1
d_call: .
j_call: TRBJ2-1
clone_size: .
cdr3_nt: TGCAGTGCTAGAGGGGGGTATGAGCAGTTCTTC
cdr3_aa: CSARGGYEQFF

v_call: TRBV28
d_call: .
j_call: TRBJ2-5
clone_size: .
cdr3_nt: TGTGCCAGCAGTCGCGACTCCCTTGTCGATGAGCAGTACTTC
cdr3_aa: CASSRDSLVDEQYF

v_call: TRBV20-1
d_call: .
j_call: TRBJ1-2
clone_size: .
cdr3_nt: TGCAGTGCCCAGGACAGCAATGGCTACACCTTC
cdr3_aa: CSAQDSNGYTF

v_call: TRBV20-1
d_call: .
j_call: TRBJ1-1
clone_size: .
cdr3_nt: TGCAGTGCTAGAGATCCGGGGGCCCTGACCGTCACTGAAGCTTTCTTT
cdr3_aa: CSARDPGALTVTEAFF

v_call: TRBV6-2/TRBV6-3
d_call: TRBD2
j_call: TRBJ2-7
clone_size: .
cdr3_nt: TGTGCCAGCAGCTCCTCAGCGGGACCTTCCGGCTACGAGCAGTACTTC
cdr3_aa: CASSSSAGPSGYEQYF

v_call: TRBV28
d_call: TRBD2
j_call: TRBJ2-5
clone_size: .
cdr3_nt: TGTGCCAGCAGTGTGGGGACTAGCGTTGAGACCCAGTACTTC
cdr3_aa: CASSVGTSVETQYF

v_call: TRBV20-1
d_call: .
j_call: TRBJ1-5
clone_size: .
cdr3_nt: TGCAGTGCTAAAGGGGGTAGCAATCAGCCCCAGCATTTT
cdr3_aa: CSAKGGSNQPQHF

v_call: TRBV20-1
d_call: .
j_call: TRBJ1-5
clone_size: .
cdr3_nt: TGCAGTGCTAGGACGGACGGCAGCAATCAGCCCCAGCATTTT
cdr3_aa: CSARTDGSNQPQHF

v_call: TRBV7-3
d_call: TRBD2
j_call: TRBJ2-3
clone_size: .
cdr3_nt: TGTGCCAGCAGCTTAGAACTAGCGGGGGGTCTCCGCACAGATACGCAGTATTTT
cdr3_aa: CASSLELAGGLRTDTQYF

v_call: TRBV7-9
d_call: TRBD2
j_call: TRBJ2-4
clone_size: once
cdr3_nt: TGTGCCAGCAGCCCCCCTAGCGGGGGGTTCTACGGGCAGTACTTC
cdr3_aa: CASSPPSGGFYGQYF

v_call: TRBV27
d_call: .
j_call: TRBJ2-7
clone_size: .
cdr3_nt: TGTGCCAGCAGCACGTCACCGGGACCGGAGTACTTC
cdr3_aa: CASSTSPGPEYF

v_call: TRBV7-2
d_call: .
j_call: TRBJ2-1
clone_size: once
cdr3_nt: TGTGCCAGCAGCTTAGTACTTAGCTCCTACGAGCAGTTCTTC
cdr3_aa: CASSLVLSSYEQFF

v_call: TRBV12-3/TRBV12-4
d_call: .
j_call: TRBJ2-7
clone_size: many
cdr3_nt: TGTGCCAGCAGTTTCATCGGGGCCTACGAGCAGTACTTC
cdr3_aa: CASSFIGAYEQYF

v_call: TRBV7-2
d_call: TRBD2
j_call: TRBJ2-3
clone_size: many
cdr3_nt: TGTGCCAGCAGCTTAGCGACTAGCGGGAGTAGGGATACGCAGTATTTT
cdr3_aa: CASSLATSGSRDTQYF

v_call: TRBV20-1
d_call: .
j_call: TRBJ1-5
clone_size: .
cdr3_nt: TGCAGTGCCGCCCCCGGGGGGTATAGCAATCAGCCCCAGCATTTT
cdr3_aa: CSAAPGGYSNQPQHF

v_call: TRBV20-1
d_call: .
j_call: TRBJ2-4
clone_size: .
cdr3_nt: TGCAGTGCTACTGAGGGGGACATTCAGTACTTC
cdr3_aa: CSATEGDIQYF

v_call: TRBV7-2
d_call: .
j_call: TRBJ2-7
clone_size: .
cdr3_nt: TGTGCCAGCAGCTTAGCACACGCCTACGAGCAGTACTTC
cdr3_aa: CASSLAHAYEQYF

v_call: TRBV12-3/TRBV12-4
d_call: TRBD1
j_call: TRBJ1-4
clone_size: few
cdr3_nt: TGTGCCAGCAGTCAGAGGGGGCTGGAGGAAAAACTGTTTTTT
cdr3_aa: CASSQRGLEEKLFF

v_call: TRBV7-2
d_call: .
j_call: TRBJ2-1
clone_size: few
cdr3_nt: TGTGCCAGCAGCTTCTCGTTACACGATGAGCAGTTCTTC
cdr3_aa: CASSFSLHDEQFF

v_call: TRBV5-1
d_call: TRBD1
j_call: TRBJ1-1
clone_size: .
cdr3_nt: TGCGCCAGCAGCTTGGCACAGGGGCGCGGGAACACTGAAGCTTTCTTT
cdr3_aa: CASSLAQGRGNTEAFF

v_call: TRBV29-1
d_call: .
j_call: TRBJ1-2
clone_size: .
cdr3_nt: TGCAGCGTCTCAACCAGGGAAAGAATTGATGGCTACACCTTC
cdr3_aa: CSVSTRERIDGYTF